The rows below give T cell receptor beta chains drawn from one sample of a study of cytomegalovirus exposure and HLA in healthy donors. Assay used: immunoSEQ multiplex PCR; TCRdb lists only in-frame clones, some missing. The sample has about 150,000 clones; about 10% are singletons. Sequencing was done on a sample of PBMCs. The source is a man aged 45-60 years in good health and CMV-seronegative. The CDR3 runs from the conserved cysteine through the conserved F or W. D genes are given only for firm matches. Some rows have no size entry. The others give once, few or many, or a class for an expanded clone.

size,J,V,D,DNA,CDR3
few,TRBJ2-7,TRBV19,TRBD2,TGTGCCAGTAGTAGGGACGGGACTATCGCCTACGAGCAGTACTTC,CASSRDGTIAYEQYF
-,TRBJ2-2,TRBV6-5,TRBD1,TGTGCCAGCAGCCCGGACAGGGGAACCGGGGAGCTGTTTTTT,CASSPDRGTGELFF
-,TRBJ1-5,TRBV19,TRBD1,TGTGCCAGTAGTATGGGCGGACAGGGACATCAGCCCCAGCATTTT,CASSMGGQGHQPQHF
few,TRBJ2-1,TRBV7-2,-,TGTGCCAGCAGCTTAGTTCAATTAGGTGGGAGTGAGTATGAGCAGTTCTTC,CASSLVQLGGSEYEQFF
-,TRBJ1-2,TRBV7-9,-,TGTGCCAGCAGCTTAGAGACAGCCTATGGCTACACCTTC,CASSLETAYGYTF
-,TRBJ1-2,TRBV28,-,TGTGCCAGCAGCCTTGGACAGACCTATGGCTACACCTTC,CASSLGQTYGYTF
-,TRBJ2-1,TRBV7-8,TRBD2,TGTGCCAGCAGGGCCGGGACTAGCGGGAGAGGAGAGCAGTTCTTC,CASRAGTSGRGEQFF
-,TRBJ1-2,TRBV2,-,TGTGCCAGCCGGGGGATCTTAGGGTACACCTTC,CASRGILGYTF
once,TRBJ2-1,TRBV15,-,TGTGCCACCAGCAGAGTACAGGGTTACAATGAGCAGTTCTTC,CATSRVQGYNEQFF
-,TRBJ1-1,TRBV23-1,TRBD1,TGCGCCAGCAGTCAGAATCAAAAGGGGACAGTACTCAACACTGAAGCTTTCTTT,CASSQNQKGTVLNTEAFF
few,TRBJ2-7,TRBV18,-,TGTGCCAGCTCCCAGGGTGGGCTCTACGAGCAGTACTTC,CASSQGGLYEQYF
-,TRBJ1-1,TRBV28,-,TGTGCCAGCAGTACACACACTGAAGCTTTCTTT,CASSTHTEAFF
-,TRBJ2-1,TRBV2,TRBD2,TGTGCCAGCAGCAGCGGGAGCCAAAATGAGCAGTTCTTC,CASSSGSQNEQFF
-,TRBJ2-7,TRBV19,-,TGTGCCAGTAGTATAGATGCAGGGCGCTCCTACGAGCAGTACTTC,CASSIDAGRSYEQYF
few,TRBJ1-6,TRBV30,TRBD1,TGTGCCTGGACCCTCGGGCAGGGGGTAAATAATTCACCCCTCCACTTT,CAWTLGQGVNNSPLHF
once,TRBJ2-7,TRBV5-1,-,TGCGCCAGCAGCTTGGATTCGACAGCCCTCTACGAGCAGTACTTC,CASSLDSTALYEQYF
few,TRBJ1-3,TRBV9,-,TGTGCCAGCAGCGTAGGGTCGTCTGGTAGTGGAAACACCATATATTTT,CASSVGSSGSGNTIYF
-,TRBJ2-7,TRBV20-1,-,TGCAGTGCTAGGGGGGGCTACGAGCAGTACTTC,CSARGGYEQYF
few,TRBJ1-2,TRBV11-2,-,TGTGCCAGCAGCTTATTCGGACACGACGACTCTGGCTACACCTTC,CASSLFGHDDSGYTF
few,TRBJ2-3,TRBV10-1,TRBD2,TGCGCCAGCAGTGGAGGACTAGCGGGAGGCGGGGATACGCAGTATTTT,CASSGGLAGGGDTQYF
few,TRBJ2-3,TRBV5-1,-,TGCGCCAGCAGCTTGGCAGGACAGCCCACAGATACGCAGTATTTT,CASSLAGQPTDTQYF
few,TRBJ2-7,TRBV28,TRBD2,TGTGCCAGCGGCTCTAGCGGGAGTGGGTACGAGCAGTACTTC,CASGSSGSGYEQYF
few,TRBJ1-5,TRBV25-1,-,TGTGCCAGCAGTCCCTCCCCCTCAGGGGAACAGCCCCAGCATTTT,CASSPSPSGEQPQHF
few,TRBJ1-1,TRBV30,TRBD1,TGTGCCTGGGGGACAGGGGTGGGCACTGAAGCTTTCTTT,CAWGTGVGTEAFF
few,TRBJ1-5,TRBV5-1,-,TGCGCCAGCAGCCCGGAGGGGGGGGCGAGCAATCAGCCCCAGCATTTT,CASSPEGGASNQPQHF
few,TRBJ2-5,TRBV7-3,TRBD2,TGTGCCAGCAGCCCCGGACTAGCGGGCCCCGGAGGGGGGACCCAGTACTTC,CASSPGLAGPGGGTQYF